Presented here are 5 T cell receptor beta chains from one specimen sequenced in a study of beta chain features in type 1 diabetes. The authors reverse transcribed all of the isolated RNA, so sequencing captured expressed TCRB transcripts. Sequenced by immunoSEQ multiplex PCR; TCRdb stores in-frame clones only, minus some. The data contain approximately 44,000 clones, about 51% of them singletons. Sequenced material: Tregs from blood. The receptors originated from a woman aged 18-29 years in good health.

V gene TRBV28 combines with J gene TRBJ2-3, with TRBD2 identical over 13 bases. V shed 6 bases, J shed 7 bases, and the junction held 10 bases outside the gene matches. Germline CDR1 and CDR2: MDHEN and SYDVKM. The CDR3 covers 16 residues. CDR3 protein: CASSPRRTSGRHTQYF. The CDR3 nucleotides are TGTGCCAGCAGCCCGCGTCGGACTAGCGGGAGACATACGCAGTATTTT. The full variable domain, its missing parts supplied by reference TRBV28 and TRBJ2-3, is DVKVTQSSRYLVKRTGEKVFLECVQDMDHENMFWYRQDPGLGLRLIYFSYDVKMKEKGDIPEGYSVSREKKERFSLILESASTNQTSMYLCASSPRRTSGRHTQYFGPGTRLTVL.

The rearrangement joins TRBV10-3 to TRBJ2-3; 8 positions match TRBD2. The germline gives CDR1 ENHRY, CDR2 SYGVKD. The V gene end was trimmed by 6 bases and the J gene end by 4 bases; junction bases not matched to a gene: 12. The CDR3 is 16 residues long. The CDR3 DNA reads TGTGCCATCAGAGCGGGAGCGGGTACTGGACCAGATACGCAGTATTTT. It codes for CAIRAGAGTGPDTQYF.

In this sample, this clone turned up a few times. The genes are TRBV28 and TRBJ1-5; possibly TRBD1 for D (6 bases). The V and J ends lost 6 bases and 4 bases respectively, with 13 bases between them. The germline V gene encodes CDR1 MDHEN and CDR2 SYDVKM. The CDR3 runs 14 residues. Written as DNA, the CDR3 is TGTGCCAGCAGGTTAATGACAGGTAATCAGCCCCAGCATTTT. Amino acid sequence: CASRLMTGNQPQHF.

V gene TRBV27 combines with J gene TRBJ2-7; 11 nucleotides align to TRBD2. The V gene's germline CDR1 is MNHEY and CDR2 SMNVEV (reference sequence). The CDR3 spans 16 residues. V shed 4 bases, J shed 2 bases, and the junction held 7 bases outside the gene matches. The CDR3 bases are TGTGCCAGCAGTTCGGTCAATAGCGGGAGGGCCTACGAGCAGTACTTC. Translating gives CASSSVNSGRAYEQYF.

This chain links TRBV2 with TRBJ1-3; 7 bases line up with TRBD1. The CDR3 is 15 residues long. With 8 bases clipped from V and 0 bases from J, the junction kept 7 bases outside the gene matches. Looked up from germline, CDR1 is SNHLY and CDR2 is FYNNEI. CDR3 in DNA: TGTGCCAGCCGGGGACAGACCATCTCTGGAAACACCATATATTTT. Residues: CASRGQTISGNTIYF.